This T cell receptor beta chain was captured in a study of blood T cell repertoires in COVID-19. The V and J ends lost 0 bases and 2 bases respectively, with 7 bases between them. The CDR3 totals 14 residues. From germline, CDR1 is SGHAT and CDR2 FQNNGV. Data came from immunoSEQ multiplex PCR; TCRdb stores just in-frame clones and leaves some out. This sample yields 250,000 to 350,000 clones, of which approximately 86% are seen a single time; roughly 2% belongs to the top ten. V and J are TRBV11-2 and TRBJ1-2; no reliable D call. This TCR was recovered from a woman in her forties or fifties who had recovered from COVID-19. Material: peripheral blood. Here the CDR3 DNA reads TGTGCCAGCAGCTTAGATTTTATCAACTATGGCTACACCTTC. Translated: CASSLDFINYGYTF.